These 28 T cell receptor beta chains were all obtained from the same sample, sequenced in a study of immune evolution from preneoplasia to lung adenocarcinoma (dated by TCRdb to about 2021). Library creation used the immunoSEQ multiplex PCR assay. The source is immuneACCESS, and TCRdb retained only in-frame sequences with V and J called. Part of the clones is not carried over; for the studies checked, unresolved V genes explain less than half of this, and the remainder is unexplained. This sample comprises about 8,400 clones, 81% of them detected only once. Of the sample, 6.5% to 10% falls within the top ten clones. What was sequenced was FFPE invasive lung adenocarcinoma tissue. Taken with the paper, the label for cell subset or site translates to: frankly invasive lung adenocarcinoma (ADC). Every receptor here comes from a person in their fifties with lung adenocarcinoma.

In nucleotides, the CDR3 is TGCGCCAGCATTCCCTCACTAGGTGGAGATACGCAGTATTTT. Translated: CASIPSLGGDTQYF. The chain employs TRBV5-1 and TRBJ2-3; the D gene is possibly TRBD2 (5 bases). Germline assignment: CDR1 SGHRS and CDR2 YFSETQ. CDR3 length equals 14 residues. The V end was cut by 6 bases, the J end by 5 bases, with 16 bases between.

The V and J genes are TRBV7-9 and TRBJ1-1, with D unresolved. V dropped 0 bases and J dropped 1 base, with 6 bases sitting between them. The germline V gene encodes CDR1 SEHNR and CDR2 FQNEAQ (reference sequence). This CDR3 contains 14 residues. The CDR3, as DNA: TGTGCCAGCAGCTTAGCGATGGGGAACACTGAAGCTTTCTTT. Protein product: CASSLAMGNTEAFF.

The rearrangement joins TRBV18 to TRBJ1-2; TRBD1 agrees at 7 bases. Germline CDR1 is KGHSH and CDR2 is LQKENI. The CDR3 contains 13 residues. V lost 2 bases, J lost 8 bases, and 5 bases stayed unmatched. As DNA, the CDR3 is TGTGCCAGCTCACCAGGAGGGGGCGGCGGCTACACCTTC. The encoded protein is CASSPGGGGGYTF.

The CDR3 DNA reads TGTGCCATCAGTGAGTCCTCAGGGGGCGGTCAGCCCCAGCATTTT. Its translation is CAISESSGGGQPQHF. The chain joins TRBV10-3 to TRBJ1-5, with 8 bases matching TRBD1. V dropped 0 bases and J dropped 6; count of bases not matched to a gene: 4. The germline V gene has CDR1 ENHRY and CDR2 SYGVKD. This CDR3 is built from 15 residues.

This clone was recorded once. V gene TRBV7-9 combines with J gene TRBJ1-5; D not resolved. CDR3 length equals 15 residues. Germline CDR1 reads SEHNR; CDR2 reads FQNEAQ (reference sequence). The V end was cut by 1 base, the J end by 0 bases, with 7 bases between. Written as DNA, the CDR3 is TGTGCCAGCAGCTTAGGACAAAATAGCAATCAGCCCCAGCATTTT. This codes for CASSLGQNSNQPQHF.

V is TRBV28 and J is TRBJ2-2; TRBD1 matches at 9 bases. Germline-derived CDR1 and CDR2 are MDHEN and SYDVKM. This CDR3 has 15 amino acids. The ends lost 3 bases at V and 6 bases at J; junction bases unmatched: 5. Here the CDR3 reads CASSFSTGGPGELFF. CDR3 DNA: TGTGCCAGCAGTTTCTCTACAGGGGGCCCCGGGGAGCTGTTTTTT.

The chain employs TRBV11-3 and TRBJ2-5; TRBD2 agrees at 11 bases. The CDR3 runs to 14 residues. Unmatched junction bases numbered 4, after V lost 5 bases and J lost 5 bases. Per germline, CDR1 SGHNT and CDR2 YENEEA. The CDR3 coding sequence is TGTGCCAGCAGCCTAGCGGGAGGCGGGGAGACCCAGTACTTC. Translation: CASSLAGGGETQYF.

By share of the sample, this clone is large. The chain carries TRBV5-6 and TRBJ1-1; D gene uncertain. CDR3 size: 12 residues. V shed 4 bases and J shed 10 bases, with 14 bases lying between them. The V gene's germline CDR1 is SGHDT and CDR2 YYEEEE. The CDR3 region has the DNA TGTGCCAGCAGCCCCGCACGAAGCGGAGCTTTCTTT. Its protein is CASSPARSGAFF.

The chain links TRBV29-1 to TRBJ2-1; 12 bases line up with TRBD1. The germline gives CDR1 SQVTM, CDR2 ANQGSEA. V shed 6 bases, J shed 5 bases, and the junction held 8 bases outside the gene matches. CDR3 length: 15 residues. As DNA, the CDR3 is TGCAGCGTCAGGTGGGGGACAGGGGGCCACAATGAGCAGTTCTTC. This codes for CSVRWGTGGHNEQFF.

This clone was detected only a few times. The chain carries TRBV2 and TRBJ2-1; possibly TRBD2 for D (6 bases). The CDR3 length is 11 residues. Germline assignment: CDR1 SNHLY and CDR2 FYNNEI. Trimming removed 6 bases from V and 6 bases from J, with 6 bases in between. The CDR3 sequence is CASRGGNEQFF. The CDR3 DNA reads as TGTGCCAGCAGGGGAGGCAATGAGCAGTTCTTC.

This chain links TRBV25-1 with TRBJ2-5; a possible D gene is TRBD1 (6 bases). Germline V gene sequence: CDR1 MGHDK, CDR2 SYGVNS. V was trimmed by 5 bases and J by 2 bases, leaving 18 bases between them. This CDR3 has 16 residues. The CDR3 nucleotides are TGTGCCAGCAGTTTGGGGGCCGGGGCAGAACAAGAGACCCAGTACTTC. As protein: CASSLGAGAEQETQYF. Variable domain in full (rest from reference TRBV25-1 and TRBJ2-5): EADIYQTPRYLVIGTGKKITLECSQTMGHDKMYWYQQDPGMELHLIHYSYGVNSTEKGDLSSESTVSRIRTEHFPLTLESARPSHTSQYLCASSLGAGAEQETQYFGPGTRLLVL.

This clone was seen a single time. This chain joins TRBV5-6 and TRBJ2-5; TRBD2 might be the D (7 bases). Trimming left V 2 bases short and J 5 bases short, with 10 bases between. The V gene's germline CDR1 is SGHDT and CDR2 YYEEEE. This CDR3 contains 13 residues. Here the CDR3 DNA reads TGTGCCAGCAGCTTACAGGGAGGGGAGACCCAGTACTTC. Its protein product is CASSLQGGETQYF.

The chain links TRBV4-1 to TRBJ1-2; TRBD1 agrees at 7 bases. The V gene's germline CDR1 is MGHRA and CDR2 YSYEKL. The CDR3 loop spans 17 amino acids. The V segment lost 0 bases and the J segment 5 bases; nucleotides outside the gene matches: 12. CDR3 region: CASSQDRGQGVGYGYTF. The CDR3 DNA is TGCGCCAGCAGCCAAGATAGGGGTCAGGGGGTCGGGTATGGCTACACCTTC.

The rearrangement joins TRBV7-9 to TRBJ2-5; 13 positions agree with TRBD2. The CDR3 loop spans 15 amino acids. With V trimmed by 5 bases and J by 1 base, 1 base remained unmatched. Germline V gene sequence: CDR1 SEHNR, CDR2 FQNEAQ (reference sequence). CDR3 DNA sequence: TGTGCCAGCAGCCGACTAGCGGGGGGCCAAGAGACCCAGTACTTC. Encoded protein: CASSRLAGGQETQYF.

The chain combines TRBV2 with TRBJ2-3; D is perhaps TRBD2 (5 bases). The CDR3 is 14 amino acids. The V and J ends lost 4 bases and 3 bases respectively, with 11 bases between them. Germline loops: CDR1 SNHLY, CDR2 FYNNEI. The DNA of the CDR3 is TGTGCCAGCAGTGGAGCGGTGAGGACAGATACGCAGTATTTT. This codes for CASSGAVRTDTQYF.

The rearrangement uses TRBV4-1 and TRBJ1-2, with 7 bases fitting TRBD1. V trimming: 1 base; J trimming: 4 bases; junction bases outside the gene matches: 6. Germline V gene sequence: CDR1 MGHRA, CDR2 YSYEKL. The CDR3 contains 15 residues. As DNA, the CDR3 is TGCGCCAGCAGCCAAGCGACAGGGAAGGCCTATGGCTACACCTTC. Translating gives CASSQATGKAYGYTF.

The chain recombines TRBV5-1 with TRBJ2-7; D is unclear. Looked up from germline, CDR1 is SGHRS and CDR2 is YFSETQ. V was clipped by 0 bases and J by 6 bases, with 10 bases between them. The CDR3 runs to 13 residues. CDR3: CASSLATEPEQYF. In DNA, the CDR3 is TGCGCCAGCAGCTTGGCCACTGAACCCGAGCAGTACTTC.

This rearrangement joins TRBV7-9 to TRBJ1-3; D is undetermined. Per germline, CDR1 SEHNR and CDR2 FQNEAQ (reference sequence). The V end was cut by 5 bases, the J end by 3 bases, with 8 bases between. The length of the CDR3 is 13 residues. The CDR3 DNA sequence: TGTGCCAGCAGCCCCTGGAGTGGAAACACCATATATTTT. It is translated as CASSPWSGNTIYF. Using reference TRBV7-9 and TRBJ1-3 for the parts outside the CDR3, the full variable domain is DTGVSQNPRHKITKRGQNVTFRCDPISEHNRLYWYRQTLGQGPEFLTYFQNEAQLEKSRLLSDRFSAERPKGSFSTLEIQRTEQGDSAMYLCASSPWSGNTIYFGEGSWLTVV.

This CDR3 reads CASSQGTGRSSYNEQFF. As DNA, the CDR3 is TGCGCCAGCAGCCAGGGGACAGGGAGAAGTTCCTACAATGAGCAGTTCTTC. This rearrangement joins TRBV4-1 to TRBJ2-1, with 9 positions matching TRBD1. This CDR3 is 17 amino acids long. Germline-derived CDR1 and CDR2 are MGHRA and YSYEKL. V dropped 3 bases and J dropped 1; count of bases not matched to a gene: 7.

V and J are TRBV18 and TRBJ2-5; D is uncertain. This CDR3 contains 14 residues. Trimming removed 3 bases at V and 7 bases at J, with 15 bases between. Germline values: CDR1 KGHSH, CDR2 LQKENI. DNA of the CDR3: TGTGCCAGCTCACCTAGGACCTCGGAATGGACCCAGTACTTC. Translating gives CASSPRTSEWTQYF.

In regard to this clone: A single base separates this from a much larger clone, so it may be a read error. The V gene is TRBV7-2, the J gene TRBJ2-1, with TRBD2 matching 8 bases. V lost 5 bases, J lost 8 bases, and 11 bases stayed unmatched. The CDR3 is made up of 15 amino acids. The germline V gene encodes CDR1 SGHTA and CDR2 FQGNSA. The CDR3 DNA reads TGTGCCAGCAGCCCCCAGGGACTAGATAACGATGAGCAGTTCTTC. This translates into CASSPQGLDNDEQFF. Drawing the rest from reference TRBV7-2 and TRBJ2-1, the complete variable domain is GAGVSQSPSNKVTEKGKDVELRCDPISGHTALYWYRQSLGQGLEFLIYFQGNSAPDKSGLPSDRFSAERTGGSVSTLTIQRTQQEDSAVYLCASSPQGLDNDEQFFGPGTRLTVL.

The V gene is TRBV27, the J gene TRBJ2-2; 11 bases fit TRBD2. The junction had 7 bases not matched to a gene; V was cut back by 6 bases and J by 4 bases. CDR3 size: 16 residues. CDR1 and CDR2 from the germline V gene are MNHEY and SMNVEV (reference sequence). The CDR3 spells CASRSPSGRPTGELFF. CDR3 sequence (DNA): TGTGCCAGCAGATCCCCTAGCGGGAGGCCCACCGGGGAGCTGTTTTTT.

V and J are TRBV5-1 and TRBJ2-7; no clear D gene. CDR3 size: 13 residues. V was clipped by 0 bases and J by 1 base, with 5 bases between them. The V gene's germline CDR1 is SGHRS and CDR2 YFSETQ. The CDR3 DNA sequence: TGCGCCAGCAGCTTGGATAGATCCTACGAGCAGTACTTC. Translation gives CASSLDRSYEQYF.

The CDR3 nucleotides are TGTGCCAGCAGCGTAGTCGCCAGTTCGTACGAGCAGTACTTC. It yields the protein CASSVVASSYEQYF. The rearrangement uses TRBV9 and TRBJ2-7; the D is unclear. Germline V gives CDR1 SGDLS, CDR2 YYNGEE. Trimming took off 0 bases at V and 4 bases at J, with 11 bases between the two ends. CDR3 size: 14 residues.

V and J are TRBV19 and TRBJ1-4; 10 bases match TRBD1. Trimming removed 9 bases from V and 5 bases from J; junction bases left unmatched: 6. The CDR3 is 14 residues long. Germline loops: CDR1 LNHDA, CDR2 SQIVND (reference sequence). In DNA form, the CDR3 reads TGTGCCAGCTCGCCGGGACAGGGGAATGAAAAACTGTTTTTT. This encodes CASSPGQGNEKLFF.

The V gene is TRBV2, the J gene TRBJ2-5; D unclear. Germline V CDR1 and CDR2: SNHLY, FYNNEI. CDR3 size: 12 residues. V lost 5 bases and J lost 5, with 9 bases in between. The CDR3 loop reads CASSLSSETQYF. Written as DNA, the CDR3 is TGTGCCAGCAGTCTAAGCTCGGAGACCCAGTACTTC.

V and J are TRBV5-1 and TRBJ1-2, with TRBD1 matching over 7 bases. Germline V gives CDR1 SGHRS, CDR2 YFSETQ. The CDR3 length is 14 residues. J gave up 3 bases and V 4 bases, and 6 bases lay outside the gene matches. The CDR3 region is CASSPQGSDYGYTF. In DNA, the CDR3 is TGCGCCAGCAGCCCACAGGGGTCTGACTATGGCTACACCTTC.

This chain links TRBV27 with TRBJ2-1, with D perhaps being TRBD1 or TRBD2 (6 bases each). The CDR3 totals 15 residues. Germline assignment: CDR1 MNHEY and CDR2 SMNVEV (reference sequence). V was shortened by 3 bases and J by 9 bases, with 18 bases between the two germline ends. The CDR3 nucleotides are TGTGCCAGCAGTTTGGCAGCCCCGGGGGCGAGTGAGCAGTTCTTC. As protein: CASSLAAPGASEQFF.